Shown below are 30 T cell receptor beta chains from a single sample sequenced in a study of blood T cells in healthy people across ages. Using a J-beta primer mix together with a sample-barcoded 5' primer, a second PCR was run for roughly 7 to 12 cycles. TCRdb itself ran the 5' RACE reads through MiXCR, one entry per CDR3 protein. The sample lists roughly 2 million distinct CDR3 sequences, about 50% occurring once. The specimen was blood. The receptors stem from a woman aged 40 to 50 in good health.

This clonotype appeared a few times. The V gene is TRBV20-1, the J gene TRBJ2-5, with a possible D match to TRBD1 (6 bases). The ends were cut back, 5 bases at V and 5 bases at J, with 15 bases in the middle. CDR3 length: 13 residues. CDR1 DFQATT and CDR2 SNEGSKA come from the germline V gene (reference sequence). The CDR3 bases are TGCAGTGCTCAGGACAGATGGGGGGAGACCCAGTACTTC. Protein: CSAQDRWGETQYF.

This clonotype was detected many times. A junction end diverges from the germline sequence, so it may reflect a read error. V is TRBV5-1 and J is TRBJ2-5; 13 nucleotides align to TRBD2. The CDR3 contains 16 residues. CDR1 and CDR2 (germline): SGHRS, YFSETQ. CDR3 in DNA: TGTGCCAGCAGTTGGACTAGCGGGGGCCCCCAAGAGACCCAGTACTTC. It is translated as CASSWTSGGPQETQYF.

The chain couples TRBV5-1 to TRBJ2-7; tentatively, D is TRBD1 (5 bases). V lost 0 bases, J lost 7 bases, and 11 bases lay in between. This CDR3 contains 13 residues. Germline V gives CDR1 SGHRS, CDR2 YFSETQ. The CDR3 region has the DNA TGCGCCAGCAGCTTGGGACAGTTGGGGGAGCAGTACTTC. Translating gives CASSLGQLGEQYF.

This clonotype has just one count. The CDR3 nucleotides read TGTGCCACCAGTGATCCGTACAAACCCGGGACAGTAGAGGGGACCCAGTACTTC. Translation: CATSDPYKPGTVEGTQYF. The rearrangement joins TRBV24-1 to TRBJ2-5, with 7 bases aligning to TRBD1. CDR3 length: 18 amino acids. With 3 bases clipped from V and 7 bases from J, the junction kept 19 bases outside the gene matches. The germline gives CDR1 KGHDR, CDR2 SFDVKD.

This clonotype has a handful of counts. J is TRBJ2-1 and V is TRBV29-1; D not certain. The germline V gene has CDR1 SQVTM and CDR2 ANQGSEA. This CDR3 has 11 residues. The germline V and J ends were trimmed by 2 bases and 15 bases, with 14 bases remaining between them. This CDR3 reads CSVELGERRFF. The CDR3 bases are TGCAGCGTTGAACTCGGAGAAAGAAGGTTCTTC.

The genes are TRBV27 and TRBJ1-2; TRBD1 might be the D (5 bases). The CDR3 length is 14 residues. Trimming stripped 3 bases from V and 2 bases from J, with 10 bases between. Germline CDR1 and CDR2: MNHEY and SMNVEV (reference sequence). CDR3 residues: CASSFAGLNYGYTF. The CDR3 DNA reads TGTGCCAGCAGTTTCGCAGGGCTGAACTATGGCTACACCTTC.

This clonotype was counted only a few times. This chain joins TRBV9 and TRBJ2-3; D unclear. The CDR3 has 13 amino acids. The germline V gene has CDR1 SGDLS and CDR2 YYNGEE. V lost 3 bases to trimming and J lost 4 bases, with 9 bases between them. The CDR3 nucleotides read TGTGCCAGCAGCGCGGAGACCTCAGATACGCAGTATTTT. Translating it yields CASSAETSDTQYF. Variable domain in full (rest from reference TRBV9 and TRBJ2-3): DSGVTQTPKHLITATGQRVTLRCSPRSGDLSVYWYQQSLDQGLQFLIQYYNGEERAKGNILERFSAQQFPDLHSELNLSSLELGDSALYFCASSAETSDTQYFGPGTRLTVL.

With regard to this clonotype: The junction departs from germline at one end; a sequencing error may be responsible. The V call is TRBV12-3 or TRBV12-4, the J call TRBJ2-1, with a weak D call TRBD2 (5 bases). The tail of the sequence fits TRBJ2-7 better, so the J call may be wrong. The CDR3 sequence is 13 residues long. In nucleotides, the CDR3 is TGTGCCAGCAGGTTAGCGCTACCTTACGAGCAGTACTTC. This sequence encodes CASRLALPYEQYF.

V is TRBV6-2 or TRBV6-3 and J is TRBJ1-2; tentatively, D is TRBD1 (5 bases). The CDR3 runs 13 residues. V lost 3 bases and J 8 bases, leaving 13 bases between the germline ends. In germline, CDR1 is MNHEY, CDR2 SVGEGT. CDR3 DNA sequence: TGTGCCAGCAGTTATGAGGGGCGAGGAGGCTACACCTTC. Amino acids: CASSYEGRGGYTF.

The chain uses TRBV19 and TRBJ2-5; 11 bases are shared with TRBD2. The CDR3 spans 14 residues. From germline, CDR1 is LNHDA and CDR2 SQIVND (reference sequence). V dropped 9 bases and J dropped 5; count of bases not matched to a gene: 8. The CDR3 sequence: CASAGLAAQETQYF. The CDR3 nucleotides are TGTGCCAGCGCGGGACTAGCGGCACAGGAGACCCAGTACTTC.

V usage is TRBV29-1 and J usage is TRBJ2-7, with TRBD1 identical over 11 bases. V lost 4 bases to trimming and J lost 5 bases; unmatched junction nucleotides: 1. CDR1 is SQVTM and CDR2 is ANQGSEA in the germline V gene. The CDR3 is 12 amino acids. The CDR3 sequence: CSVGTGGHEQYF. The CDR3 DNA sequence: TGCAGCGTTGGGACAGGGGGCCACGAGCAGTACTTC.

On this clonotype itself: This may stem from a read error, because a much larger clone lies one nucleotide away. This chain connects TRBV24-1 to TRBJ1-5; 7 nucleotides align to TRBD1. CDR1 and CDR2 from the germline V gene are KGHDR and SFDVKD. The CDR3 length is 14 residues. The CDR3 DNA follows: TGTGCCGCCAGTGACCAGGACAGGAATCAGCCCCAGCATTTT. This sequence encodes CAASDQDRNQPQHF.

This clonotype appeared once. The chain recombines TRBV11-2 with TRBJ1-2; no clear D. There are 16 residues in the CDR3. Germline-derived CDR1 and CDR2 are SGHAT and FQNNGV. Trimming stripped 2 bases from V and 1 base from J, with 14 bases between. The CDR3 is CASSLMATLINYGYTF. For the CDR3, the DNA is TGTGCCAGCAGCTTAATGGCTACACTCATTAACTATGGCTACACCTTC.

This chain links TRBV7-9 with TRBJ2-1; the match to TRBD1 covers 9 bases. After removal of 6 bases from V and 3 bases from J, the junction contained 15 bases not matched to a gene. Germline V gene data show CDR1 as SEHNR and CDR2 as FQNEAQ (reference sequence). This CDR3 is 18 amino acids long. The CDR3: CASSLRSTRDRDYNEQFF. The CDR3 DNA follows: TGTGCCAGCAGTTTACGCAGTACCCGGGACAGGGACTACAATGAGCAGTTCTTC.

The genes are TRBV20-1 and TRBJ2-4; D gene ambiguous. Germline loops: CDR1 DFQATT, CDR2 SNEGSKA (reference sequence). There are 17 residues in the CDR3. The V end lost 0 bases, the J end lost 2 bases, and 17 bases lay between the germline ends. The CDR3 nucleotides are TGCAGTGCTAGAGATATGCGGTTATTAGCCCCCAAAAACATTCAGTACTTC. It yields the protein CSARDMRLLAPKNIQYF.

The V call is TRBV7-2, the J call TRBJ2-7, with 7 bases matching TRBD1. This CDR3 is built from 16 residues. The germline gives CDR1 SGHTA, CDR2 FQGNSA. The trim removed 1 base at V and 7 bases at J, leaving 13 bases unmatched. As DNA, the CDR3 is TGTGCCAGCAGCTTAGGAGGGGGCAGAGAAGGCTCTGAGCAGTACTTC. The encoded protein is CASSLGGGREGSEQYF.

V and J are TRBV9 and TRBJ2-6, with 14 bases that match TRBD2. CDR3 length: 20 residues. Germline V lookup: CDR1 SGDLS, CDR2 YYNGEE. V dropped 4 bases and J dropped 2; count of bases not matched to a gene: 11. CDR3 DNA sequence: TGTGCCAGCAGCACTAGACTATCGACTAGCGGGGGGGCTGGGGCCAACGTCCTGACTTTC. It encodes CASSTRLSTSGGAGANVLTF.

V and J are TRBV7-9 and TRBJ1-5; TRBD1 might be the D (6 bases). The V gene lost 5 bases and the J gene lost 4 bases, with 12 bases spanning the gap. CDR3 length: 14 amino acids. Per the germline V gene, CDR1 is SEHNR and CDR2 is FQNEAQ (reference sequence). The CDR3 protein is CASSNGQINQPQHF. The DNA of the CDR3 is TGTGCCAGCAGCAACGGACAGATTAATCAGCCCCAGCATTTT.

This clonotype was seen a few times. The V gene is TRBV20-1, the J gene TRBJ1-2; 9 bases fit TRBD1. From germline, CDR1 is DFQATT and CDR2 SNEGSKA (reference sequence). The CDR3 runs to 12 residues. The V segment lost 5 bases and the J segment 6 bases; nucleotides outside the gene matches: 4. The CDR3 here is CSASGQGHGYTF. The CDR3 DNA reads as TGCAGTGCTTCGGGACAGGGTCATGGCTACACCTTC.

J is TRBJ1-2 and V is TRBV5-4; 9 nucleotides agree with TRBD1. Germline CDR1 SGHNT, CDR2 YYREEE (reference sequence). There are 15 residues in the CDR3. After removal of 2 bases from V and 6 bases from J, the junction contained 8 bases not matched to a gene. Written as DNA, the CDR3 is TGTGCCAGCAGCTTTGACAGTGGGACAGGGCATGGCTACACCTTC. Its protein is CASSFDSGTGHGYTF.

This chain's CDR3 is CASGPRASGKTQYF. For the CDR3, the DNA is TGTGCCAGCGGCCCCCGGGCCTCTGGAAAGACCCAGTACTTC. The chain combines TRBV28 with TRBJ2-5, with D unclear. Between the trimmed V and J ends, which lost 8 bases and 6 bases, there was a span of 19 bases. The CDR3 is 14 amino acids. CDR1 and CDR2 from the germline V gene are MDHEN and SYDVKM.

The CDR3 loop reads CASSEGTTNEKLFF. The DNA of the CDR3 is TGTGCCAGCAGCGAGGGTACAACTAATGAAAAACTGTTTTTT. The rearrangement uses TRBV6-5 and TRBJ1-4; unclear D gene. The germline CDR1 and CDR2 sequences are MNHEY and SVGAGI. CDR3 length equals 14 residues. The V and J ends lost 6 bases and 0 bases respectively, with 8 bases between them.

The V call is TRBV27, the J call TRBJ2-7; D might be TRBD2 (6 bases). CDR3 size: 16 residues. Germline V gene lookup returns CDR1 MNHEY and CDR2 SMNVEV (reference sequence). V was clipped by 0 bases and J by 3 bases, with 15 bases between them. CDR3 nucleotide sequence: TGTGCCAGCAGTTTATCCAGCGGGCTCCCGTACTACGAGCAGTACTTC. Translating gives CASSLSSGLPYYEQYF.

The chain links TRBV20-1 to TRBJ2-7; D may be TRBD2 (6 bases). Germline values: CDR1 DFQATT, CDR2 SNEGSKA (reference sequence). V lost 3 bases and J 4 bases, leaving 16 bases between the germline ends. This CDR3 comprises 14 residues. For the CDR3, the DNA is TGCAGTGCTAGGGGGACTCCGGGGTTATACGAGCAGTACTTC. Translation gives CSARGTPGLYEQYF.

In its sample, this clonotype was seen a few times. The chain couples TRBV5-1 to TRBJ2-7; 9 bases match TRBD1. V dropped 3 bases and J dropped 5; count of bases not matched to a gene: 6. The CDR3 is 14 amino acids. Looked up from germline, CDR1 is SGHRS and CDR2 is YFSETQ. The CDR3 DNA reads TGCGCCAGCAGCTCCGGGACAGGGATTAACGAGCAGTACTTC. As protein: CASSSGTGINEQYF.

J is TRBJ2-7 and V is TRBV6-5; 7 bases match TRBD1. Germline loops: CDR1 MNHEY, CDR2 SVGAGI. CDR3 length: 15 amino acids. V lost 6 bases, J lost 5 bases, and 13 bases stayed unmatched. CDR3 DNA sequence: TGTGCCAGCAGCCTAACCCCGACAGGGACACACGAGCAGTACTTC. Protein: CASSLTPTGTHEQYF.

The CDR3: CATSDFVLGGSEQFF. The CDR3 coding sequence is TGTGCCACCAGTGATTTTGTTCTGGGTGGGAGTGAGCAGTTCTTC. V is TRBV24-1 and J is TRBJ2-1, with a weak D call TRBD2 (5 bases). V gave up 1 base and J gave up 9 bases, with 15 bases separating them. The CDR3 has 15 amino acids. The germline CDR1 and CDR2 sequences are KGHDR and SFDVKD.

This clonotype was recorded at least ten times. The gene calls are TRBV28 and TRBJ1-4; D uncertain. V shed 3 bases and J shed 0 bases, with 5 bases lying between them. Germline CDR1 and CDR2: MDHEN and SYDVKM. The CDR3 length is 14 residues. Here the CDR3 reads CASSFTSTNEKLFF. The CDR3 nucleotides read TGTGCCAGCAGTTTCACTTCAACTAATGAAAAACTGTTTTTT.

CDR3 DNA sequence: TGTGCCAGCAGTTTAGCCCCTGCTGGGTACAATGAGCAGTACTTC. Amino acid sequence: CASSLAPAGYNEQYF. This chain connects TRBV12-3 or TRBV12-4 to TRBJ2-7; unclear D gene. The CDR3 runs 15 residues. The V end lost 0 bases, the J end lost 7 bases, and 16 bases lay between the germline ends.

Turning to this clonotype: The junction departs from germline at one end; a sequencing error may be responsible. V gene TRBV4-1 combines with J gene TRBJ2-7; either TRBD1 or TRBD2 may fit D (6 bases each). The length of the CDR3 is 15 residues. CDR1 is MGHRA and CDR2 is YSYEKL in the germline V gene. CDR3 coding DNA: TGCGCCAACAGCCAAGAAGGGGGGCGCCACTACGAGCAGTACTTC. Its translation: CANSQEGGRHYEQYF.